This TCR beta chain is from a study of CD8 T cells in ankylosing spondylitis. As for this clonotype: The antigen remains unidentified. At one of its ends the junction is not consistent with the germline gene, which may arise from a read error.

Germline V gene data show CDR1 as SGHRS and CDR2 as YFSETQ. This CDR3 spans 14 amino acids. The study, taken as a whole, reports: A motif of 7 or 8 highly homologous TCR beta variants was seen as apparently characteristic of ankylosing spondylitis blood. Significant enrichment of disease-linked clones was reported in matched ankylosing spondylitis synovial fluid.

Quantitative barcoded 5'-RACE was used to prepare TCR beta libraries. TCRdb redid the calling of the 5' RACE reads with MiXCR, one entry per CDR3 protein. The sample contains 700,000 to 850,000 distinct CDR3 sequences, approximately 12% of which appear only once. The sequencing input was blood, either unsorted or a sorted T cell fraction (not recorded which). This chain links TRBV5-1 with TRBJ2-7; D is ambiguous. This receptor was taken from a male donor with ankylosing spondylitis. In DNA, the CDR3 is TGCGCCAACAGCTTGGCTCAGTACGGCTACGAGCAGTACTTC. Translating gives CANSLAQYGYEQYF.